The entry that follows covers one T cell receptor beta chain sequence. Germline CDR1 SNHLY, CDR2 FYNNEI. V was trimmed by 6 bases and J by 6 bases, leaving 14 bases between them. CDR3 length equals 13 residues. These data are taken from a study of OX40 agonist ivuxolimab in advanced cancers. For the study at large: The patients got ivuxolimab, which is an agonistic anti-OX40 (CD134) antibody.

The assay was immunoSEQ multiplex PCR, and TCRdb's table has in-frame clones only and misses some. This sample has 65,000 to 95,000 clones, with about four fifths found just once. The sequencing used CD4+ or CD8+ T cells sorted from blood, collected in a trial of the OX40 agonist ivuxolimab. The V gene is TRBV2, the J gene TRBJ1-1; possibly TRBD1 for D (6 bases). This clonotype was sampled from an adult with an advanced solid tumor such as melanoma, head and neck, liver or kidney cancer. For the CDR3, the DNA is TGTGCCAGCAGAGAAACAGGGATCCCTGAAGCTTTCTTT. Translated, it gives CASRETGIPEAFF.